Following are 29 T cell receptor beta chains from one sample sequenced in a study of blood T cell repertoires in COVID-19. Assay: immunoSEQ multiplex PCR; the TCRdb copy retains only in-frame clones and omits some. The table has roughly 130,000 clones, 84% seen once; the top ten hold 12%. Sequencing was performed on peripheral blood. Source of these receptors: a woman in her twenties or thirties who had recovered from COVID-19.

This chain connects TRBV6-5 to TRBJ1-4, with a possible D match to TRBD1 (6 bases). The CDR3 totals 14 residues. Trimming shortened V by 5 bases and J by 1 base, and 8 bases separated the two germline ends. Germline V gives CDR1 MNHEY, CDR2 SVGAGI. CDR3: CASSRTVTNEKLFF. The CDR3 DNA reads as TGTGCCAGCAGTCGGACAGTAACTAATGAAAAACTGTTTTTT.

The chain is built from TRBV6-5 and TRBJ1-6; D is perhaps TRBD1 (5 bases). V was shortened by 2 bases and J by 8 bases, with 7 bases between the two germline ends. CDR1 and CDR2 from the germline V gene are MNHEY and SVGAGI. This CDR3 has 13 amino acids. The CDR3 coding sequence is TGTGCCAGCAGTTACAGGGGCGATTCACCCCTCCACTTT. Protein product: CASSYRGDSPLHF.

The CDR3 spells CASSQEGTGAYEQYF. CDR3 nucleotides: TGTGCCAGCTCCCAAGAAGGGACAGGGGCCTACGAGCAGTACTTC. The rearrangement links TRBV18 to TRBJ2-7, with 10 bases fitting TRBD1. Per germline, CDR1 KGHSH and CDR2 LQKENI. The CDR3 runs 15 residues. The trim removed 6 bases at V and 2 bases at J, leaving 7 bases unmatched.

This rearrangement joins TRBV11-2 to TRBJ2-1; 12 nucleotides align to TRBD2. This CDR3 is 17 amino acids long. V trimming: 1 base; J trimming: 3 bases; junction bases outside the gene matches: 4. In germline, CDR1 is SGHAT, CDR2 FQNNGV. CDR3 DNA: TGTGCCAGCAGCTTAGGGGGACTAGCGGGTAACTACAATGAGCAGTTCTTC. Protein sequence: CASSLGGLAGNYNEQFF.

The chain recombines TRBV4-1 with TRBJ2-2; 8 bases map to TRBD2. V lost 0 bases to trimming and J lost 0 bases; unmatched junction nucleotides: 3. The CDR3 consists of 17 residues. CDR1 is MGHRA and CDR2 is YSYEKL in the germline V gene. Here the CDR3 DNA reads TGCGCCAGCAGCCAAGAAACGGGACTAGCGAACACCGGGGAGCTGTTTTTT. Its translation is CASSQETGLANTGELFF.

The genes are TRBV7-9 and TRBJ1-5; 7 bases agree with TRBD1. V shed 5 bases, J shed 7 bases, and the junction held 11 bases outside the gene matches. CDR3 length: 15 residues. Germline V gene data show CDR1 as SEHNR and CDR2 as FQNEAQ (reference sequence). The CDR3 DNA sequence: TGTGCCAGCAGCAAAACAGGGGCGGACTACCAGCCCCAGCATTTT. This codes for CASSKTGADYQPQHF. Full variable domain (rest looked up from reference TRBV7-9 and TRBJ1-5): DTGVSQNPRHKITKRGQNVTFRCDPISEHNRLYWYRQTLGQGPEFLTYFQNEAQLEKSRLLSDRFSAERPKGSFSTLEIQRTEQGDSAMYLCASSKTGADYQPQHFGDGTRLSIL.

The chain's CDR3 is CASSGGQGRSSYEQYF. CDR3 DNA: TGTGCCAGCAGCGGGGGACAGGGGCGAAGCTCCTACGAGCAGTACTTC. The genes are TRBV11-2 and TRBJ2-7, with 10 bases aligning to TRBD1. Per germline, CDR1 SGHAT and CDR2 FQNNGV. This CDR3 is built from 16 residues. With 5 bases clipped from V and 0 bases from J, the junction kept 7 bases outside the gene matches.

This CDR3 is CASSPGQLGNTIYF. The CDR3 DNA is TGTGCCAGCAGTCCGGGACAGCTTGGAAACACCATATATTTT. This chain links TRBV2 with TRBJ1-3, with 7 nucleotides matching TRBD1. Germline values: CDR1 SNHLY, CDR2 FYNNEI. This CDR3 has 14 residues. V shed 5 bases and J 3 bases; nucleotides not matched to a gene: 4. The full variable domain, its missing parts supplied by reference TRBV2 and TRBJ1-3, is EPEVTQTPSHQVTQMGQEVILRCVPISNHLYFYWYRQILGQKVEFLVSFYNNEISEKSEIFDDQFSVERPDGSNFTLKIRSTKLEDSAMYFCASSPGQLGNTIYFGEGSWLTVV.

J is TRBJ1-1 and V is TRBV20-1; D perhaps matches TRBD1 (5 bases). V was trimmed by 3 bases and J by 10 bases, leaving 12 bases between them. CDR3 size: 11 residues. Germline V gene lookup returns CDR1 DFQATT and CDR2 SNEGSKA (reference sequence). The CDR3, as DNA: TGCAGTGCTAGGGGGCAGGGTTCAGCTTTCTTT. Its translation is CSARGQGSAFF.

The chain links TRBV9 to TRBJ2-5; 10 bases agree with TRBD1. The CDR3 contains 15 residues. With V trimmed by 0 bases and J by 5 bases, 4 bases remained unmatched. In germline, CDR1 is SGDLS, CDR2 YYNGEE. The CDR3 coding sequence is TGTGCCAGCAGCGTAGAGGGACAGGGGCGCGAGACCCAGTACTTC. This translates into CASSVEGQGRETQYF. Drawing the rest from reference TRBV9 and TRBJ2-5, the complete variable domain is DSGVTQTPKHLITATGQRVTLRCSPRSGDLSVYWYQQSLDQGLQFLIQYYNGEERAKGNILERFSAQQFPDLHSELNLSSLELGDSALYFCASSVEGQGRETQYFGPGTRLLVL.

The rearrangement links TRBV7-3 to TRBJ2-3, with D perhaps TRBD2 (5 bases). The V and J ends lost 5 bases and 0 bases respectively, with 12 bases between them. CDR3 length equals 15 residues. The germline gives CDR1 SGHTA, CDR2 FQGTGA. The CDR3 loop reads CASSTRSGSTDTQYF. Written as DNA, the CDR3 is TGTGCCAGCAGCACACGAAGCGGCAGCACAGATACGCAGTATTTT.

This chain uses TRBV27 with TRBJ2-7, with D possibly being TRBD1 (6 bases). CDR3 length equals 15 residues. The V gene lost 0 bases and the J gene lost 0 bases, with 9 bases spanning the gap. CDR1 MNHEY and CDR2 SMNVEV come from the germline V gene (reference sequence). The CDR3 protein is CASSLSNRASYEQYF. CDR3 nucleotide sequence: TGTGCCAGCAGTTTATCGAACAGGGCCTCCTACGAGCAGTACTTC.

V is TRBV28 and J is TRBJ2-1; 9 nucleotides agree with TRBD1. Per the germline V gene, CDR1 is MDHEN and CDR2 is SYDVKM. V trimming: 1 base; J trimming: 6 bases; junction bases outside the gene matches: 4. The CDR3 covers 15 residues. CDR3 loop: CASSLSGQGRNEQFF. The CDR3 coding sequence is TGTGCCAGCAGTTTATCCGGACAGGGGCGCAATGAGCAGTTCTTC.

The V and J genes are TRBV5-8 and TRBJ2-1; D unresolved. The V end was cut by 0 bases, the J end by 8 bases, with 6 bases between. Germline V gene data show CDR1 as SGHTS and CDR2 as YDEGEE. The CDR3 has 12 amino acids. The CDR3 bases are TGTGCCAGCAGCTTGGGCAGATATGAGCAGTTCTTC. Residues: CASSLGRYEQFF.

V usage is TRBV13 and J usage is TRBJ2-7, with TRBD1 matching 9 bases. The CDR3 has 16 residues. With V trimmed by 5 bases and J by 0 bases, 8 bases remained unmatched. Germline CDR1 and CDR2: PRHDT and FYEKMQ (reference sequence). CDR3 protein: CASSASRDRDSYEQYF. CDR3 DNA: TGTGCCAGCAGCGCAAGTCGGGACAGGGACTCCTACGAGCAGTACTTC.

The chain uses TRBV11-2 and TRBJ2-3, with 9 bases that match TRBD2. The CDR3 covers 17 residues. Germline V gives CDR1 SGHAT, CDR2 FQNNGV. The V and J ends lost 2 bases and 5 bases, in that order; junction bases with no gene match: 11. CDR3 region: CASSLFRLAGVGDTQYF. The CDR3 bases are TGTGCCAGCAGCTTATTTAGGTTAGCGGGAGTTGGAGATACGCAGTATTTT.

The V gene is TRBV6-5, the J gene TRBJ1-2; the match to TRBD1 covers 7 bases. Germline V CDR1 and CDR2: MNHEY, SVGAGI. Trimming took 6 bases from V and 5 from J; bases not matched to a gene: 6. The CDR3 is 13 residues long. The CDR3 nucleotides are TGTGCCAGCAGGAGGGGGCTGGGGTATGGCTACACCTTC. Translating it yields CASRRGLGYGYTF.

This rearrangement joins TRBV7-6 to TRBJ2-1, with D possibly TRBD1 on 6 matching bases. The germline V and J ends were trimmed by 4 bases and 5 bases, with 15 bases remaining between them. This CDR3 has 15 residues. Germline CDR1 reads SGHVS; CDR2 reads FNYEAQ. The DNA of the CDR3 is TGTGCCAGCAGCTACAGGGCTAGCACGAACAATGAGCAGTTCTTC. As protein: CASSYRASTNNEQFF.

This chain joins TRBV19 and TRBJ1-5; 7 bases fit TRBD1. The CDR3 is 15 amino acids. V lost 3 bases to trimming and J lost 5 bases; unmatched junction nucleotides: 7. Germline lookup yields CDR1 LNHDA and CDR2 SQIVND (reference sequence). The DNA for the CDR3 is TGTGCCAGTAGTATTACAGGGGACCACTATCAGCCCCAGCATTTT. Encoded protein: CASSITGDHYQPQHF.

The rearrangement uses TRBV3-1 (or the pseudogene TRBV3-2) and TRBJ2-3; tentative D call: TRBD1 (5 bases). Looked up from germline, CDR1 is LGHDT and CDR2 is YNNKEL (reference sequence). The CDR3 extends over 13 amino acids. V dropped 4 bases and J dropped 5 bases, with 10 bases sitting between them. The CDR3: CASSPQVKDTQYF. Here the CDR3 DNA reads TGTGCCAGCAGCCCACAGGTCAAAGATACGCAGTATTTT.

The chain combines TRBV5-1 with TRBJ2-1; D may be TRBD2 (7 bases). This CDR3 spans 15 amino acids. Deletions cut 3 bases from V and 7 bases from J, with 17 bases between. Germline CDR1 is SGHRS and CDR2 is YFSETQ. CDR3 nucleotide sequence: TGCGCCAGCAGCTATTGGGCGGGGGCGTATAATGAGCAGTTCTTC. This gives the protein CASSYWAGAYNEQFF.

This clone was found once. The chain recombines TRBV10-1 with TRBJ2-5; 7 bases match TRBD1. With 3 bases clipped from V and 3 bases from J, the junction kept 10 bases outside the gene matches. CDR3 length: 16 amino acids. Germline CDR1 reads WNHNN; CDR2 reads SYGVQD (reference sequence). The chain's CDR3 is CASSDPSLTGKETQYF. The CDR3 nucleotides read TGCGCCAGCAGTGACCCTTCTTTGACAGGGAAAGAGACCCAGTACTTC.

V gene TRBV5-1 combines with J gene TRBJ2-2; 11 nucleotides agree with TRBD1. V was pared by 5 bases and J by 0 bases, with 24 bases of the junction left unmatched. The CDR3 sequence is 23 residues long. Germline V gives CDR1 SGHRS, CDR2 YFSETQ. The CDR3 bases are TGCGCCAGCAGTCTAGTCCCGGGACAGGGGGGAAGGCGGGGCCCCCCGAACACCGGGGAGCTGTTTTTT. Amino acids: CASSLVPGQGGRRGPPNTGELFF.

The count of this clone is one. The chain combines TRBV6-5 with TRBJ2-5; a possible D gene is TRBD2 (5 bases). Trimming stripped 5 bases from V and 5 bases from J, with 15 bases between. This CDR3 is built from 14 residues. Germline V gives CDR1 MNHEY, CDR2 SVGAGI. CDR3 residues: CASSPVNPGETQYF. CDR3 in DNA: TGTGCCAGCAGTCCCGTTAACCCGGGGGAGACCCAGTACTTC.

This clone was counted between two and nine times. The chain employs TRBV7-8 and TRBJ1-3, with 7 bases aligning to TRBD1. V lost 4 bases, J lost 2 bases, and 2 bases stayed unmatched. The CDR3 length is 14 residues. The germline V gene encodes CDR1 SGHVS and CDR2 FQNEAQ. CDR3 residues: CASSSDRAGNTIYF. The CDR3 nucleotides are TGTGCCAGCAGCTCCGACAGGGCTGGAAACACCATATATTTT.

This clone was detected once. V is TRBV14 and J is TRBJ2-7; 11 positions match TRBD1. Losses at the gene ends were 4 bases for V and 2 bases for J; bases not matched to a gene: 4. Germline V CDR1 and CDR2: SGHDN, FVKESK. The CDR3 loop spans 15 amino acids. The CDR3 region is CASSRGTGGPYEQYF. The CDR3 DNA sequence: TGTGCCAGCAGCCGAGGGACAGGGGGTCCCTACGAGCAGTACTTC.

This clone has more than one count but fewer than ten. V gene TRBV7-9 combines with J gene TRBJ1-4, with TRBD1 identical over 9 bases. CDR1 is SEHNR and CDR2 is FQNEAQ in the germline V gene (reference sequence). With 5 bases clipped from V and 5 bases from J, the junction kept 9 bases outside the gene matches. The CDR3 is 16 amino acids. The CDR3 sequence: CASSEPRGQGNEKLFF. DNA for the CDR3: TGTGCCAGCAGCGAACCTAGGGGACAGGGAAATGAAAAACTGTTTTTT.

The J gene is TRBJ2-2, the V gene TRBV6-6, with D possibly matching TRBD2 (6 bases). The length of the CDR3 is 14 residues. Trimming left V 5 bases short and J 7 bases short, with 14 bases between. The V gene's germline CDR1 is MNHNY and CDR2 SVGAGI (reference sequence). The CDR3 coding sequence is TGTGCCAGCAGTGTCGTTAGCGGAGACGGGGAGCTGTTTTTT. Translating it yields CASSVVSGDGELFF.

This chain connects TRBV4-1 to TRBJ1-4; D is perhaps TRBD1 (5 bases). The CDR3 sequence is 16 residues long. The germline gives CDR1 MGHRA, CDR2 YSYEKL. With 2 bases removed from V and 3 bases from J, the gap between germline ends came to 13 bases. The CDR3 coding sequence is TGCGCCAGCAGCCAAACCAGGGCGTCGTCTAATGAAAAACTGTTTTTT. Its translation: CASSQTRASSNEKLFF.